One and the same sample provided the 27 T cell receptor beta chains below, sequenced in a study of blood T cell repertoires in COVID-19. TCRdb's table, derived via immunoSEQ multiplex PCR, lists solely in-frame clones and lacks some. This table has more than 130,000 clones, approximately 87% appearing once. The sequenced sample was peripheral blood. These receptors all come from a woman aged 40 to 55 with acute or convalescent COVID-19.

V and J are TRBV6-5 and TRBJ1-3; D may be TRBD1 (5 bases). The CDR3 runs 13 residues. The germline CDR1 and CDR2 sequences are MNHEY and SVGAGI. V lost 7 bases and J lost 4, with 11 bases in between. The CDR3 nucleotides are TGTGCCAGCACCTCGCCAGGGGGAAACACCATATATTTT. It specifies CASTSPGGNTIYF.

The rearrangement joins TRBV5-1 to TRBJ2-5; 9 bases map to TRBD1. Germline assignment: CDR1 SGHRS and CDR2 YFSETQ. The CDR3 length is 16 residues. V was clipped by 3 bases and J by 2 bases; unmatched bases: 8. The CDR3: CASSSGQGEGQETQYF. As DNA, the CDR3 is TGCGCCAGCAGCTCGGGACAGGGCGAAGGGCAAGAGACCCAGTACTTC.

This clone was observed a few times. The V gene is TRBV6-6, the J gene TRBJ1-2; D gene ambiguous. V lost 4 bases to trimming and J lost 8 bases, with 23 bases between them. Looked up from germline, CDR1 is MNHNY and CDR2 is SVGAGI (reference sequence). This CDR3 comprises 16 residues. The DNA of the CDR3 is TGTGCCAGCAGTTGGGTTCGGGGAAGGAGTATGGACGGCTACACCTTC. Its protein product is CASSWVRGRSMDGYTF.

The rearrangement uses TRBV4-2 and TRBJ1-1, with a weak D call TRBD1 (5 bases). The CDR3 consists of 15 residues. CDR1 and CDR2 (germline): LGHNA, YNFKEQ. V was shortened by 2 bases and J by 6 bases, with 16 bases between the two germline ends. The CDR3 loop is CASSQSPLPGSEAFF. CDR3 coding DNA: TGTGCCAGCAGCCAATCCCCCCTACCAGGGTCTGAAGCTTTCTTT.

This chain connects TRBV13 to TRBJ1-1; possibly TRBD1 for D (5 bases). Germline assignment: CDR1 PRHDT and CDR2 FYEKMQ (reference sequence). V shed 5 bases and J shed 4 bases, with 14 bases lying between them. The length of the CDR3 is 14 residues. The CDR3 loop is CASSVQGRGTEAFF. CDR3 in DNA: TGTGCCAGCAGCGTCCAGGGAAGGGGCACTGAAGCTTTCTTT.

V usage is TRBV6-2 or TRBV6-3 and J usage is TRBJ1-2; no reliable D call. CDR3 length equals 15 residues. From germline, CDR1 is MNHEY and CDR2 SVGEGT. Trimming cost V 4 bases and J 0 bases, with 12 bases left between them. This chain's CDR3 is CASSSTTEANYGYTF. The CDR3 coding sequence is TGTGCCAGCAGTTCTACGACTGAAGCTAACTATGGCTACACCTTC.

The chain links TRBV7-8 to TRBJ1-5; D not certain. This CDR3 is built from 15 residues. CDR1 SGHVS and CDR2 FQNEAQ come from the germline V gene. Trimming stripped 1 base from V and 5 bases from J, with 12 bases between. The CDR3 DNA reads TGTGCCAGCAGCTTAGTATACGTAGCTGATCAGCCCCAGCATTTT. Amino acids: CASSLVYVADQPQHF.

The V call is TRBV6-5, the J call TRBJ1-4, with D possibly TRBD1 on 5 matching bases. The V end was cut by 0 bases, the J end by 6 bases, with 11 bases between. The CDR3 has 15 residues. The germline gives CDR1 MNHEY, CDR2 SVGAGI. This CDR3 is CASSYSGGVHEKLFF. The CDR3 bases are TGTGCCAGCAGTTACTCGGGGGGAGTGCATGAAAAACTGTTTTTT.

The CDR3 spells CASSQAGLPIKQFF. In nucleotides, the CDR3 is TGTGCCAGCTCACAAGCGGGACTTCCGATCAAGCAGTTCTTC. The chain joins TRBV18 to TRBJ2-1; 7 positions match TRBD2. This CDR3 spans 14 amino acids. With 4 bases clipped from V and 11 bases from J, the junction kept 11 bases outside the gene matches. CDR1 and CDR2 (germline): KGHSH, LQKENI.

The rearrangement links TRBV14 to TRBJ2-3; the D gene is possibly TRBD1 (5 bases). Per the germline V gene, CDR1 is SGHDN and CDR2 is FVKESK. The CDR3 is 14 residues long. Trimming stripped 4 bases from V and 6 bases from J, with 14 bases between. The CDR3 DNA is TGTGCCAGCAGCCCTCAGGGTTGGGGCGATACGCAGTATTTT. As protein: CASSPQGWGDTQYF.

This clone has a handful of counts. The chain uses TRBV30 and TRBJ1-2, with 7 bases lining up with TRBD1. Germline lookup yields CDR1 GTSNPN and CDR2 SVGIG (reference sequence). The CDR3 covers 16 residues. V gave up 0 bases and J gave up 2 bases; unmatched junction bases: 9. The CDR3 DNA is TGTGCCTGGAGTGTAAGGGGACAGATGATAAACTATGGCTACACCTTC. This encodes CAWSVRGQMINYGYTF.

The rearrangement uses TRBV29-1 and TRBJ2-1; 12 bases agree with TRBD2. The ends lost 5 bases at V and 5 bases at J; junction bases unmatched: 10. The CDR3 extends over 16 amino acids. Germline assignment: CDR1 SQVTM and CDR2 ANQGSEA. The CDR3: CSVPRLAGAVDNEQFF. The CDR3 nucleotides read TGCAGCGTTCCACGACTAGCGGGAGCGGTAGACAATGAGCAGTTCTTC.

This clone showed up just a few times. The CDR3 sequence: CASAGTGAFF. The CDR3 DNA reads as TGTGCTAGTGCAGGGACAGGAGCTTTCTTT. The chain couples TRBV12-5 to TRBJ1-1; 8 bases fit TRBD1. J lost 10 bases, V lost 7 bases, and 2 bases had no gene match. CDR3 length equals 10 residues. CDR1 LGHNT and CDR2 FRNRAP come from the germline V gene.

The V gene is TRBV6-6, the J gene TRBJ1-1; D unclear. Trimming removed 2 bases from V and 1 base from J, with 8 bases in between. CDR1 is MNHNY and CDR2 is SVGAGI in the germline V gene (reference sequence). CDR3 length equals 14 residues. CDR3 amino acids: CASSYHTANTEAFF. The CDR3 DNA sequence: TGTGCCAGCAGTTACCATACAGCGAACACTGAAGCTTTCTTT.

This clone was found a few times. This chain links TRBV30 with TRBJ1-1, with D unclear. CDR3 length: 13 amino acids. Germline CDR1 is GTSNPN and CDR2 is SVGIG (reference sequence). V lost 4 bases and J lost 2, with 11 bases in between. Written as DNA, the CDR3 is TGTGCCTGGAAACCCCGAACAAACACTGAAGCTTTCTTT. The encoded protein is CAWKPRTNTEAFF.

This chain connects TRBV30 to TRBJ2-1, with 9 bases identical to TRBD1. V shed 2 bases, J shed 3 bases, and the junction held 2 bases outside the gene matches. This CDR3 spans 14 amino acids. In germline, CDR1 is GTSNPN, CDR2 SVGIG (reference sequence). CDR3 sequence (DNA): TGTGCCTGGAGTTTGACAGGGGGCTACAATGAGCAGTTCTTC. Its translation: CAWSLTGGYNEQFF.

CDR3 amino acids: CASKTERWGYGYTF. The CDR3 bases are TGCGCCAGCAAGACAGAACGCTGGGGCTATGGCTACACCTTC. The rearrangement joins TRBV5-1 to TRBJ1-2; D may be TRBD1 (5 bases). CDR1 SGHRS and CDR2 YFSETQ come from the germline V gene. With 6 bases removed from V and 4 bases from J, the gap between germline ends came to 16 bases. The CDR3 spans 14 residues.

The gene calls are TRBV27 and TRBJ2-7; 7 nucleotides agree with TRBD2. The CDR3 has 13 amino acids. CDR1 is MNHEY, CDR2 SMNVEV, per germline (reference sequence). V lost 11 bases to trimming and J lost 4 bases; unmatched junction nucleotides: 11. CDR3 DNA sequence: TGTGCCTATTCCCCGGGGGGTTGGTACGAGCAGTACTTC. It yields the protein CAYSPGGWYEQYF.

V gene TRBV6-5 combines with J gene TRBJ1-4; possibly TRBD1 for D (5 bases). This CDR3 is 15 amino acids long. Between the trimmed V and J ends, which lost 8 bases and 0 bases, there was a span of 13 bases. CDR1 and CDR2 from the germline V gene are MNHEY and SVGAGI. The CDR3 DNA is TGTGCCAGCCGGGGGAGCTCGTCAACTAATGAAAAACTGTTTTTT. As protein: CASRGSSSTNEKLFF.

The chain employs TRBV12-5 and TRBJ2-3; 9 bases are a match to TRBD2. V lost 4 bases to trimming and J lost 7 bases; unmatched junction nucleotides: 12. This CDR3 is 16 amino acids long. Germline CDR1 reads LGHNT; CDR2 reads FRNRAP. This chain's CDR3 is CASGSLGSSGDYTQYF. Here the CDR3 DNA reads TGTGCTAGTGGTTCCCTTGGGTCTAGCGGGGATTATACGCAGTATTTT.

This chain joins TRBV2 and TRBJ1-1; D ambiguous. V lost 4 bases and J lost 1, with 13 bases in between. Germline assignment: CDR1 SNHLY and CDR2 FYNNEI. This CDR3 region has 15 residues. CDR3: CASSVEVNQNTEAFF. The CDR3 nucleotides read TGTGCCAGCAGTGTAGAAGTGAACCAGAACACTGAAGCTTTCTTT.

The CDR3, as DNA: TGTGCCAGCAGCTTGGACAGGGGGCGAAACGGCTACACCTTC. Its translation: CASSLDRGRNGYTF. The chain recombines TRBV7-9 with TRBJ1-2; the match to TRBD1 covers 11 bases. Looked up from germline, CDR1 is SEHNR and CDR2 is FQNEAQ (reference sequence). This CDR3 region has 14 residues. Trimming took 3 bases from V and 8 from J; bases not matched to a gene: 5.

The chain combines TRBV18 with TRBJ1-1; D possibly corresponds to TRBD1 (5 bases). CDR3 length: 15 residues. Germline CDR1 and CDR2: KGHSH and LQKENI. Trimming took 3 bases from V and 0 from J, leaving 11 bases between them. CDR3 sequence: CASSPGGAMNTEAFF. CDR3 coding DNA: TGTGCCAGCTCACCTGGAGGGGCTATGAACACTGAAGCTTTCTTT.

This clone was seen only once. The V call is TRBV4-2, the J call TRBJ2-7, with 7 bases identical to TRBD2. Trimming cost V 0 bases and J 1 base; bases outside gene matches: 0. The CDR3 runs 14 residues. The germline CDR1 and CDR2 sequences are LGHNA and YNFKEQ. The CDR3 is CASSQERGSYEQYF. CDR3 DNA: TGTGCCAGCAGCCAAGAGCGGGGGTCCTACGAGCAGTACTTC.

V usage is TRBV5-4 and J usage is TRBJ2-7; D remains ambiguous. CDR3 length: 14 residues. Between the trimmed V and J ends, which lost 1 base and 3 bases, there was a span of 11 bases. Looked up from germline, CDR1 is SGHNT and CDR2 is YYREEE (reference sequence). The CDR3 nucleotides read TGTGCCAGCAGCTTGTGGGCCAGTAACTACGAGCAGTACTTC. It specifies CASSLWASNYEQYF. Using reference TRBV5-4 and TRBJ2-7 for the parts outside the CDR3, the full variable domain is ETGVTQSPTHLIKTRGQQVTLRCSSQSGHNTVSWYQQALGQGPQFIFQYYREEENGRGNFPPRFSGLQFPNYSSELNVNALELDDSALYLCASSLWASNYEQYFGPGTRLTVT.

This sequence joins TRBV12-1 and TRBJ1-2; the table gives TRBD1 as D, unverified against the DNA. TRBV12-1 is recorded as a pseudogene. The CDR3 runs to 15 residues. The CDR3 DNA reads as TGTGCCAGCAGCTGTTCGACACTCAAATACTATGGCTACACCTTC. Translated: CASSCSTLKYYGYTF.

This sequence joins TRBV7-2 and TRBJ2-7; 9 bases are shared with TRBD2. The CDR3 runs 15 residues. Trimming cost V 1 base and J 3 bases; bases outside gene matches: 4. CDR1 is SGHTA and CDR2 is FQGNSA in the germline V gene. DNA for the CDR3: TGTGCCAGCAGCTTAGTAGCGGGAGTGAACTACGAGCAGTACTTC. This encodes CASSLVAGVNYEQYF.